This T cell receptor (beta chain) comes out of a study of Graves' ophthalmopathy and Graves' hyperthyroidism. Points from the study as a whole: Blood also carried most expanded thyroid clonotypes exceeding 0.001 frequency.

The study amplified TCR beta CDR3 regions using RNA transcripts. An initial RT-PCR round employing HTBI primers preceded a second-round multiplex PCR. From the multiplex PCR reads, TCRdb called clonotypes with MiXCR, one entry per CDR3 protein. The sample contains about 230,000 distinct CDR3 sequences, about 46% of which appear only once. The authors isolated PBMCs from 10 ml of fresh peripheral blood. This CDR3 region has 17 residues. The junction had 4 bases not matched to a gene; V was cut back by 6 bases and J by 1 base. As concerns this clonotype: What it binds is unknown.

This chain connects TRBV12-3 or TRBV12-4 to TRBJ2-2; 14 bases map to TRBD2. This TCR was recovered from an adult man with Graves' ophthalmopathy. The sequencing input was peripheral blood. This CDR3 is CASSRLAGGLNTGELFF. CDR3 DNA sequence: TGTGCCAGCAGCCGACTAGCGGGGGGGCTGAACACCGGGGAGCTGTTTTTT.